The clone carrying this TCR beta chain was observed once. The target antigen is unknown. The CDR3 length is 16 residues. Germline loops: CDR1 SNHLY, CDR2 FYNNEI. The V and J ends lost 5 bases and 8 bases respectively, with 22 bases between them. The primer mix had 60 Vbeta and 13 Jbeta primers. Assay used: immunoSEQ multiplex PCR; TCRdb lists only in-frame clones, some missing. The sample lists some 150,000 clones, roughly 78% seen once, with more than 2.5% in the top ten. The data originate from a study of cytomegalovirus exposure and HLA in healthy donors. Study-wide results and caveats: Researchers left out some V segments, among them TRBV6-2 and TRBV6-3, as indistinguishable.

Sequenced sample: PBMCs. The chain joins TRBV2 to TRBJ2-4; D perhaps matches TRBD1 (8 bases). This clonotype was sampled from a man aged 18 to 29 in good health and CMV-seropositive. This CDR3 is CASSRGTGGSRDIQYF. For the CDR3, the DNA is TGTGCCAGCAGTCGGGGGACAGGCGGGAGTCGTGACATTCAGTACTTC.